Listed here are 32 T cell receptor beta chains from one sample, sequenced in a study of shared clonotypes between healthy human individuals. Measured with immunoSEQ multiplex PCR; TCRdb has only the in-frame clones, and not every one. The table records about 2 million clones, just under 95% of them present only once. CD45RO negativity and positive selection for CCR7 defined naive CD8 cells, a population that excluded terminally differentiated effector memory CD45RA+ cells. The sample taken for sequencing was naive CD8+ T cells sorted from blood. Receptor source: a man between 18 and 29 years old in good health.

On this clone itself: Other DNA sequences in the same sample also yield this CDR3. The chain is built from TRBV9 and TRBJ1-1; D is perhaps TRBD1 (5 bases). Deletions cut 0 bases from V and 7 bases from J, with 10 bases between. The CDR3 runs 13 residues. Germline V gene lookup returns CDR1 SGDLS and CDR2 YYNGEE. CDR3 nucleotide sequence: TGTGCCAGCAGCGTAGTCCAGGGCGGTGAAGCTTTCTTT. Translating it yields CASSVVQGGEAFF.

This clone was seen a handful of times. The chain is built from TRBV2 and TRBJ2-7; the D is unclear. This CDR3 is 12 amino acids long. V gave up 2 bases and J gave up 5 bases, with 7 bases separating them. Germline CDR1 is SNHLY and CDR2 is FYNNEI. Here the CDR3 reads CASSEPSDEQYF. DNA of the CDR3: TGTGCCAGCAGTGAACCGAGTGACGAGCAGTACTTC.

V is TRBV28 and J is TRBJ2-5; tentatively, D is TRBD1 or TRBD2 (6 bases each). Germline V gene sequence: CDR1 MDHEN, CDR2 SYDVKM. V was cut by 5 bases and J by 5 bases, with 24 bases left in between. CDR3 length: 17 residues. The CDR3 DNA sequence: TGTGCCAGCAGTCTCCCCGGAGGGGACACCAAGCGCGAGACCCAGTACTTC. Translated, it gives CASSLPGGDTKRETQYF. Looking up the rest from reference TRBV28 and TRBJ2-5 gives the full variable domain: DVKVTQSSRYLVKRTGEKVFLECVQDMDHENMFWYRQDPGLGLRLIYFSYDVKMKEKGDIPEGYSVSREKKERFSLILESASTNQTSMYLCASSLPGGDTKRETQYFGPGTRLLVL.

The rearrangement links TRBV5-1 to TRBJ2-7, with a weak D call TRBD1 (6 bases). Trimming stripped 1 base from V and 7 bases from J, with 12 bases between. The germline CDR1 and CDR2 sequences are SGHRS and YFSETQ. The length of the CDR3 is 13 residues. CDR3 nucleotide sequence: TGCGCCAGCAGCTTGTGGGGGCCGGGAGAGCAGTACTTC. Its translation: CASSLWGPGEQYF.

The chain couples TRBV7-2 to TRBJ1-4; 12 bases match TRBD1. Losses at the gene ends were 3 bases for V and 7 bases for J; bases not matched to a gene: 6. The CDR3 has 16 residues. Germline lookup yields CDR1 SGHTA and CDR2 FQGNSA. DNA of the CDR3: TGTGCCAGCAGCTTTGGGACAGGGGGCAGGGGTGAAAAACTGTTTTTT. Translating it yields CASSFGTGGRGEKLFF. The complete variable domain, with remaining parts taken from reference TRBV7-2 and TRBJ1-4, reads GAGVSQSPSNKVTEKGKDVELRCDPISGHTALYWYRQSLGQGLEFLIYFQGNSAPDKSGLPSDRFSAERTGGSVSTLTIQRTQQEDSAVYLCASSFGTGGRGEKLFFGSGTQLSVL.

The rearrangement joins TRBV14 to TRBJ2-7, with D perhaps matching TRBD1 (5 bases). Germline-derived CDR1 and CDR2 are SGHDN and FVKESK. The CDR3 sequence is 13 residues long. Trimming stripped 4 bases from V and 4 bases from J, with 11 bases between. CDR3 nucleotides: TGTGCCAGCAGCCTCCGGACATCTTACGAGCAGTACTTC. Encoded protein: CASSLRTSYEQYF.

CDR3 loop: CASSLLGGSIHEQYF. CDR3 in DNA: TGTGCCAGCAGTTTACTCGGCGGGAGTATCCACGAGCAGTACTTC. The chain links TRBV27 to TRBJ2-7, with 7 bases identical to TRBD2. In germline, CDR1 is MNHEY, CDR2 SMNVEV (reference sequence). The V segment lost 2 bases and the J segment 5 bases; nucleotides outside the gene matches: 9. The CDR3 totals 15 residues.

The chain links TRBV4-1 to TRBJ1-5; possible D gene TRBD1, 6 bases. V was cut by 0 bases and J by 4 bases, with 13 bases left in between. The CDR3 has 16 amino acids. CDR1 is MGHRA and CDR2 is YSYEKL in the germline V gene. The CDR3 DNA sequence: TGCGCCAGCAGCCAAGAATATGGAGGGGGGAATCAGCCCCAGCATTTT. This encodes CASSQEYGGGNQPQHF.

Concerning this clone: Different DNA sequences within this sample yield the same CDR3. The genes are TRBV30 and TRBJ1-1; D remains unclear. This CDR3 contains 12 residues. The V gene's germline CDR1 is GTSNPN and CDR2 SVGIG (reference sequence). Trimming stripped 3 bases from V and 4 bases from J, with 9 bases between. CDR3 protein: CAWSLVGTEAFF. The CDR3 DNA reads TGTGCCTGGAGCCTGGTGGGCACTGAAGCTTTCTTT.

Concerning this clone: Other DNA sequences in the same sample also yield this CDR3. The chain uses TRBV25-1 and TRBJ2-1; D unresolved. CDR1 MGHDK and CDR2 SYGVNS come from the germline V gene. V shed 4 bases and J shed 9 bases, with 4 bases lying between them. This CDR3 is 10 amino acids long. CDR3 region: CASSGGEQFF. CDR3 coding DNA: TGTGCCAGCAGTGGTGGTGAGCAGTTCTTC. The full variable domain, its missing parts supplied by reference TRBV25-1 and TRBJ2-1, is EADIYQTPRYLVIGTGKKITLECSQTMGHDKMYWYQQDPGMELHLIHYSYGVNSTEKGDLSSESTVSRIRTEHFPLTLESARPSHTSQYLCASSGGEQFFGPGTRLTVL.

The chain is built from TRBV5-4 and TRBJ1-1, with D possibly TRBD1 on 5 matching bases. The V end was cut by 5 bases, the J end by 1 base, with 12 bases between. This CDR3 contains 14 residues. Per the germline V gene, CDR1 is SGHNT and CDR2 is YYREEE (reference sequence). The CDR3 coding sequence is TGTGCCAGCAGTTCGGGACCACAGAACACTGAAGCTTTCTTT. Its translation is CASSSGPQNTEAFF.

The chain's CDR3 is CASSSSGTGEAFF. The CDR3 bases are TGTGCCAGCAGTTCTTCCGGGACAGGTGAAGCTTTCTTT. The chain joins TRBV6-6 to TRBJ1-1, with 8 bases fitting TRBD1. After removal of 4 bases from V and 7 bases from J, the junction contained 5 bases not matched to a gene. CDR3 length: 13 residues. Germline loops: CDR1 MNHNY, CDR2 SVGAGI (reference sequence).

With regard to this clone: Other nucleotide sequences in the sample specify the same CDR3. The rearrangement links TRBV27 to TRBJ1-4; perhaps TRBD1 as D (5 bases). The germline CDR1 and CDR2 sequences are MNHEY and SMNVEV (reference sequence). The CDR3 sequence is 14 residues long. Trimming took off 3 bases at V and 5 bases at J, with 10 bases between the two ends. The CDR3 loop is CASSLLGPNEKLFF. In DNA, the CDR3 is TGTGCCAGCAGTTTGTTGGGGCCGAATGAAAAACTGTTTTTT.

The chain carries TRBV4-1 and TRBJ2-1; 14 bases are a match to TRBD2. The V gene's germline CDR1 is MGHRA and CDR2 YSYEKL. The CDR3 is 18 residues long. Unmatched junction bases numbered 9, after V lost 4 bases and J lost 4 bases. Here the CDR3 DNA reads TGCGCCAGCAGCCTACCAGGGACTAGCGGGGGAGCTTACAATGAGCAGTTCTTC. This encodes CASSLPGTSGGAYNEQFF.

The chain joins TRBV5-1 to TRBJ2-7; D is unclear. With 0 bases removed from V and 1 base from J, the gap between germline ends came to 8 bases. Germline loops: CDR1 SGHRS, CDR2 YFSETQ. This CDR3 comprises 14 residues. The CDR3 spells CASSLDGASYEQYF. The CDR3 DNA reads TGCGCCAGCAGCTTGGATGGCGCTTCCTACGAGCAGTACTTC.

The genes are TRBV5-6 and TRBJ1-1; D is unresolved. Germline CDR1 SGHDT, CDR2 YYEEEE. Trimming left V 4 bases short and J 6 bases short, with 10 bases between. The CDR3 is 12 amino acids. The CDR3 region is CASSKRQSEAFF. CDR3 sequence (DNA): TGTGCCAGCAGCAAACGGCAATCTGAAGCTTTCTTT. Looking up the rest from reference TRBV5-6 and TRBJ1-1 gives the full variable domain: DAGVTQSPTHLIKTRGQQVTLRCSPKSGHDTVSWYQQALGQGPQFIFQYYEEEERQRGNFPDRFSGHQFPNYSSELNVNALLLGDSALYLCASSKRQSEAFFGQGTRLTVV.

This chain joins TRBV2 and TRBJ2-5; D is undetermined. The CDR3 extends over 13 amino acids. Germline V gene data show CDR1 as SNHLY and CDR2 as FYNNEI. The V end was cut by 9 bases, the J end by 4 bases, with 15 bases between. Written as DNA, the CDR3 is TGTGCCAGGGATTCAAGACTGGGAGAGACCCAGTACTTC. Protein product: CARDSRLGETQYF.

As for this clone: Other DNA sequences in this specimen translate into the identical CDR3. The gene calls are TRBV27 and TRBJ2-7; 12 bases are a match to TRBD2. This CDR3 has 16 residues. Per the germline V gene, CDR1 is MNHEY and CDR2 is SMNVEV (reference sequence). V shed 0 bases, J shed 3 bases, and the junction held 3 bases outside the gene matches. The CDR3 DNA is TGTGCCAGCAGTTTATCGGGACTAGCGGGCCTCTACGAGCAGTACTTC. Translation gives CASSLSGLAGLYEQYF.

This sequence joins TRBV29-1 and TRBJ2-7; D is perhaps TRBD1 or TRBD2 (7 bases each). The germline V and J ends were trimmed by 0 bases and 3 bases, with 15 bases remaining between them. Germline CDR1 SQVTM, CDR2 ANQGSEA. The CDR3 extends over 15 amino acids. In DNA form, the CDR3 reads TGCAGCGTTGAAGACCGGGACAGCGGGGACTACGAGCAGTACTTC. Its protein is CSVEDRDSGDYEQYF.

This clone is a singleton in its sample. The rearrangement joins TRBV11-2 to TRBJ2-1; 12 bases map to TRBD2. J lost 6 bases, V lost 7 bases, and 4 bases had no gene match. There are 14 residues in the CDR3. Germline CDR1 SGHAT, CDR2 FQNNGV. The CDR3 DNA follows: TGTGCCAGCACCCTAGCGGGGGGGCCCAATGAGCAGTTCTTC. Protein sequence: CASTLAGGPNEQFF.

The chain employs TRBV28 and TRBJ1-6; TRBD1 is a possible D gene (6 bases). CDR3 length: 13 residues. V lost 6 bases to trimming and J lost 14 bases, with 17 bases between them. Germline CDR1 is MDHEN and CDR2 is SYDVKM. The CDR3 bases are TGTGCCAGCAGCCCGGGGGCGGAGCTGGCCCTCCACTTT. Translating gives CASSPGAELALHF.

The gene calls are TRBV5-1 and TRBJ2-3, with 10 bases identical to TRBD1. Germline lookup yields CDR1 SGHRS and CDR2 YFSETQ. CDR3 size: 15 residues. With V trimmed by 3 bases and J by 5 bases, 6 bases remained unmatched. As DNA, the CDR3 is TGCGCCAGCAGCTCTCCCGGGACAGGGGAAGATACGCAGTATTTT. Translation gives CASSSPGTGEDTQYF.

The chain is built from TRBV7-2 and TRBJ1-5; D is unresolved. The CDR3 runs 14 residues. The V end was cut by 0 bases, the J end by 2 bases, with 5 bases between. CDR1 is SGHTA, CDR2 FQGNSA, per germline. As DNA, the CDR3 is TGTGCCAGCAGCTTAGCCCTCCGCAATCAGCCCCAGCATTTT. Its translation is CASSLALRNQPQHF.

V gene TRBV10-3 combines with J gene TRBJ1-1; TRBD1 aligns across 7 bases. Looked up from germline, CDR1 is ENHRY and CDR2 is SYGVKD. The trim removed 3 bases at V and 5 bases at J, leaving 9 bases unmatched. This CDR3 has 15 amino acids. CDR3 region: CAISDPPRGGTEAFF. In nucleotides, the CDR3 is TGTGCCATCAGTGATCCCCCCAGGGGGGGGACTGAAGCTTTCTTT.

Regarding this clone: The sample carries other DNA sequences with the same CDR3. The genes are TRBV25-1 and TRBJ2-5; 11 nucleotides align to TRBD1. The J segment lost 6 bases and the V segment lost 3 bases, leaving 9 bases of the junction unmatched. CDR3 length equals 16 residues. Per the germline V gene, CDR1 is MGHDK and CDR2 is SYGVNS. CDR3 residues: CASSEDRTGGGKTQYF. The CDR3, as DNA: TGTGCCAGCAGTGAGGATCGGACAGGGGGCGGCAAGACCCAGTACTTC.

The CDR3, as DNA: TGTGCCAGCAGCTTAGCGACAGGGGTGAATGAGCAGTTCTTC. It codes for CASSLATGVNEQFF. This chain joins TRBV7-9 and TRBJ2-1, with 8 bases aligning to TRBD1. Germline CDR1 and CDR2: SEHNR and FQNEAQ (reference sequence). The V and J ends lost 0 bases and 7 bases, in that order; junction bases with no gene match: 2. There are 14 residues in the CDR3.

The rearrangement joins TRBV7-8 to TRBJ2-3, with TRBD2 matching 7 bases. V shed 5 bases, J shed 3 bases, and the junction held 8 bases outside the gene matches. Per germline, CDR1 SGHVS and CDR2 FQNEAQ. This CDR3 comprises 15 residues. This CDR3 is CASSPMGEGTDTQYF. DNA for the CDR3: TGTGCCAGCAGCCCCATGGGGGAGGGGACAGATACGCAGTATTTT.

V and J are TRBV7-2 and TRBJ2-1; 11 bases align to TRBD2. Germline lookup yields CDR1 SGHTA and CDR2 FQGNSA. The trim removed 1 base at V and 10 bases at J, leaving 12 bases unmatched. The CDR3 length is 17 residues. The CDR3 region has the DNA TGTGCCAGCAGCTTAGGGGCCGGGCTAGCGGGAGGTGGCGAGCAGTTCTTC. As protein: CASSLGAGLAGGGEQFF.

The CDR3 sequence: CASSQEDPGTKLNIQYF. The CDR3 bases are TGCGCCAGCAGCCAAGAGGATCCAGGGACAAAATTAAACATTCAGTACTTC. J is TRBJ2-4 and V is TRBV4-1, with D perhaps matching TRBD1 (6 bases). V was clipped by 0 bases and J by 6 bases, with 18 bases between them. This CDR3 has 17 amino acids. The germline V gene has CDR1 MGHRA and CDR2 YSYEKL.

This clone was detected only once. The rearrangement uses TRBV4-3 and TRBJ2-4; D may match TRBD1 or TRBD2 (6 bases each). In germline, CDR1 is LGHNA, CDR2 YSLEER. V was trimmed by 3 bases and J by 5 bases, leaving 11 bases between them. This CDR3 has 14 residues. As DNA, the CDR3 is TGCGCCAGCAGCCAGGCCGGGGGCCAAAACATTCAGTACTTC. It specifies CASSQAGGQNIQYF.

This rearrangement joins TRBV5-4 to TRBJ2-3; a possible D gene is TRBD2 (5 bases). The CDR3 has 15 amino acids. Germline V lookup: CDR1 SGHNT, CDR2 YYREEE (reference sequence). The ends were cut back, 0 bases at V and 2 bases at J, with 10 bases in the middle. The CDR3 region is CASSLAEGYTDTQYF. CDR3 sequence (DNA): TGTGCCAGCAGCTTGGCCGAGGGCTACACAGATACGCAGTATTTT.

The J gene is TRBJ2-5, the V gene TRBV9; 12 bases match TRBD1. Germline CDR1 and CDR2: SGDLS and YYNGEE. This CDR3 has 15 amino acids. The V gene end was trimmed by 6 bases and the J gene end by 5 bases; junction bases not matched to a gene: 8. The CDR3: CASTFGTGGGETQYF. The CDR3 DNA reads as TGTGCCAGCACCTTTGGGACAGGGGGCGGCGAGACCCAGTACTTC.